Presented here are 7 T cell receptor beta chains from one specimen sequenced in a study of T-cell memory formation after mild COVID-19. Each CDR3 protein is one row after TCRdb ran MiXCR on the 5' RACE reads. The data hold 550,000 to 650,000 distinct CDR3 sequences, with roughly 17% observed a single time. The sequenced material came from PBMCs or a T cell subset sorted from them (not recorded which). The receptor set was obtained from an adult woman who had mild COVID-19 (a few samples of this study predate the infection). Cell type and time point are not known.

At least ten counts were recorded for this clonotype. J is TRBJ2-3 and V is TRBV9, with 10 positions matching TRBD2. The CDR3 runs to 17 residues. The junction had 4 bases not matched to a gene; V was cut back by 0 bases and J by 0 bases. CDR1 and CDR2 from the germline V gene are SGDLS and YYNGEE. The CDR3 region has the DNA TGTGCCAGCAGCGTAGGAGCGGGGGGGCCGAGCACAGATACGCAGTATTTT. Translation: CASSVGAGGPSTDTQYF.

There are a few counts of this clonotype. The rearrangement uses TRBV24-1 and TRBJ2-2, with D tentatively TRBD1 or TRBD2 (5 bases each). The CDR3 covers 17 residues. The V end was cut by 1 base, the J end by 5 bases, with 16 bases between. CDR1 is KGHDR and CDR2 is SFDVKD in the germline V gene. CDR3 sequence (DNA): TGTGCCACCAGTGATTTAAGGGGAGACGGATTTACCGGGGAGCTGTTTTTT. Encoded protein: CATSDLRGDGFTGELFF.

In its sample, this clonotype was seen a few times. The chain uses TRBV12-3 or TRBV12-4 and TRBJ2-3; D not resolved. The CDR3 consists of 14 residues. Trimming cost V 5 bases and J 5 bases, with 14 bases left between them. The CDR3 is CASSPRLSQDTQYF. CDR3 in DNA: TGTGCCAGCAGTCCAAGGCTATCCCAAGATACGCAGTATTTT.

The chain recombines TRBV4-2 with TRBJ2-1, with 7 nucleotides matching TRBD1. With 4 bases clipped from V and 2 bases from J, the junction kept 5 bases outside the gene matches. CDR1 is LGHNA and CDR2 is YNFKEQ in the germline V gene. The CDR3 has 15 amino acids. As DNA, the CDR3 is TGTGCCAGCAGCCGGCAGGGGGACCCCTACAATGAGCAGTTCTTC. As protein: CASSRQGDPYNEQFF.

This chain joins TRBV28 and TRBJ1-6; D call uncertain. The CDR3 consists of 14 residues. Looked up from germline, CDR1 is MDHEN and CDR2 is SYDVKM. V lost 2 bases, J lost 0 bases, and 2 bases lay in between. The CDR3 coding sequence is TGTGCCAGCAGTTTAACCTCCTATAATTCACCCCTCCACTTT. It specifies CASSLTSYNSPLHF.

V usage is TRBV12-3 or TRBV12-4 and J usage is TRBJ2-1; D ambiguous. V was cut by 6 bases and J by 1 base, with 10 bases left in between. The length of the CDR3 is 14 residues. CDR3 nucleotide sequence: TGTGCCAGCAGATACTCTGGGTCCTACAATGAGCAGTTCTTC. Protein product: CASRYSGSYNEQFF.

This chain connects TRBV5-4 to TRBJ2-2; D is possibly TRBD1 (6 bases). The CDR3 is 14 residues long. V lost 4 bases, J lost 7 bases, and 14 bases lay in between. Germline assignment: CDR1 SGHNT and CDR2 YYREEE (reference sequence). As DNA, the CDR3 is TGTGCCAGCAGCGGATCCTACAGGGACGGGGAGCTGTTTTTT. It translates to CASSGSYRDGELFF.